This T cell receptor (beta chain) was identified in a study of shared clonotypes between healthy human individuals. Germline values: CDR1 MGHRA, CDR2 YSYEKL. V was cut by 8 bases and J by 4 bases, with 21 bases left in between. CDR3 length: 16 amino acids. Sequencing used immunoSEQ multiplex PCR; TCRdb keeps in-frame clones, though not all of them. The sample lists around 510,000 clones, around 95% occurring once. The chain employs TRBV4-1 and TRBJ1-3; TRBD1 might be the D (5 bases). The sample comprised naive CD4+ T cells sorted from blood. Indicated subset: CD45RA+ positively selected. The clonotype was recovered from a woman in her thirties in good health. The CDR3 sequence: CASSSWGGARGNTIYF. The CDR3 DNA reads TGCGCCAGCTCTTCTTGGGGCGGTGCTCGAGGAAACACCATATATTTT.